A selection of T cell receptor beta chains follows, all from one sample in a study of T cells after posttransplantation cyclophosphamide. TCRdb's table, derived via immunoSEQ multiplex PCR, lists solely in-frame clones and lacks some. The repertoire holds roughly 4,900 clones, more than 60% seen once, with around 16% in the top ten. Sequencing used memory CD8+ T cells sorted from blood. These receptors came from a woman in her sixties or seventies in good health, CMV-negative, and a related stem cell transplant donor. The CDR3 runs from the conserved cysteine through the conserved F or W. A D gene is named only where the DNA matches it firmly. Where a row states a size, it is once, few, many or the class of an expanded clone; other rows omit it.

NA TRBD1 TRBV4-1 CASSQVQGATNEQFF
few TRBD1 TRBV7-9 CASSPGTGLNIQYF
NA TRBD2 TRBV7-9 CASRLADTGELFF
few TRBD2 TRBV23-1 CASSQAASGIESYEQYF
NA NA TRBV7-9 CASSLGGQLDTEAFF
NA NA TRBV19 CASSMQGMETQYF
NA TRBD1 TRBV7-9 CASSGDRVRVYGYTF
NA NA TRBV5-8 CASSLYSSNYGYTF
NA TRBD2 TRBV4-1 CASSPWTSGGANDNEQFF
few TRBD2 TRBV11-2 CASSRLAGANIQYF
NA TRBD2 TRBV4-1 CASSLNPGGDEQYF
NA NA TRBV19 CASSIFPGYEQYF
NA NA TRBV5-1 CASSLQGLGQETQYF
few TRBD2 TRBV4-3 CASSQDRLGLRNEQYF
few NA TRBV4-1 CASSQGVRGYVGEETQYF
NA TRBD2 TRBV11-2 CASSLSLAGGFEQYF
NA NA TRBV5-1 CASSYGDEQFF
NA NA TRBV21-1 CASVRVLGANVLTF
few TRBD2 TRBV27 CASSLLSGSYEQYF
NA TRBD1 TRBV7-9 CASSLTGEVAEAFF
NA NA TRBV6-1 CASSEAGGGGTEAFF
NA TRBD1 TRBV7-9 CASSTGTASFSGNTIYF
few NA TRBV10-3 CAISPDGGSGNTIYF
few NA TRBV5-5 CASSWTDYNEQFF
NA NA TRBV7-8 CASSLVQSGSREKLFF
NA TRBD1 TRBV6-1 CAAGQGVYEQYF
NA NA TRBV5-4 CASSTEQETQYF
NA NA TRBV9 CASSPRWGTGGGYTF
few TRBD2 TRBV7-9 CASSDGLAAYNEQFF
NA TRBD1 TRBV11-2 CASGPLFDRDPYEQYF
NA TRBD1 TRBV9 CASSLEGAFSVEETQYF
NA NA TRBV15 CATSRVGGRTYEQYF
medium-sized TRBD2 TRBV5-4 CASSLRLAGGQETQYF
NA NA TRBV7-9 CASSLTPGDGSYEQYF
medium-sized NA TRBV7-9 CASSLVGEPGNTIYF
NA TRBD2 TRBV7-3 CASSTESSGGAYNEQFF
few TRBD1 TRBV11-1 CASSPRDRGIEQYF
NA NA TRBV7-9 CASSPLPGGLYEQYF
medium-sized TRBD1 TRBV6-5 CASSLTGDTEAFF
medium-sized TRBD2 TRBV28 CASSSRLAGAGEQFF
NA NA TRBV29-1 CSVVTGTLEAFF
large TRBD1 TRBV7-9 CASSLATSGGIGEAFF
NA NA TRBV7-9 CASSSGLYNEQFF
NA NA TRBV9 CASSSVDTEAFF
NA TRBD2 TRBV30 CAWMGLAGRPDTQYF
few NA TRBV27 CASRSLFAVEEDEKLFF
NA NA TRBV4-2 CASSQGGTGPATGQPQHF
medium-sized NA TRBV10-2 CASRGQENTEAFF
NA TRBD1 TRBV29-1 CSVDSTGALHGYTF
NA TRBD2 TRBV9 CASSVSTSGNTGELFF
NA NA TRBV28 CASSLGRGLPYNEQFF